This TCR beta chain stems from a study of OX40 agonist ivuxolimab in advanced cancers. Study-level information: Patients in the trial were receiving intravenous ivuxolimab every 2 weeks, at doses of 0.01 to 10 mg/kg. Study conclusions and caveats: The study did not work out the antigen specificity of the expanded peripheral T cells.

Libraries were prepared by immunoSEQ multiplex PCR; TCRdb keeps only in-frame clonotypes and omits some of them. This table holds 69,000 or so clones, more than 70% found once. As concerns this clone: Its antigen is undetermined. Other nucleotide sequences from this sample produce the same CDR3.

Autoimmune disease history or systemic immunosuppression was exclusionary. Trimming left V 5 bases short and J 0 bases short, with 10 bases between. Germline V gene data show CDR1 as SGHTA and CDR2 as FQGNSA. This CDR3 has 14 residues. The V gene is TRBV7-2, the J gene TRBJ1-1, with D unresolved. Material: CD4+ or CD8+ T cells sorted from blood, obtained in a trial of the OX40 agonist ivuxolimab. The clonotype was recovered from an adult with an advanced solid tumor such as melanoma, head and neck, liver or kidney cancer. The CDR3 here is CASSPGRMNTEAFF. The CDR3 nucleotides read TGTGCCAGCAGCCCAGGACGGATGAACACTGAAGCTTTCTTT.